Each of the 2 T cell receptor beta chains below was sequenced from the same sample in a study of blood T cell repertoires in COVID-19. Repertoires were generated with immunoSEQ multiplex PCR, while TCRdb's copy carries only in-frame clones and drops some. The sample records over 60,000 clones, around 85% being singletons. The source material was peripheral blood. These receptors were obtained from a woman aged 80 or over with active or convalescent COVID-19.

The gene calls are TRBV28 and TRBJ2-7, with TRBD2 matching 9 bases. CDR1 and CDR2 (germline): MDHEN, SYDVKM. Trimming removed 8 bases from V and 3 bases from J; junction bases left unmatched: 11. The CDR3 consists of 15 residues. This CDR3 is CASLMYWRGGYEQYF. The CDR3 bases are TGTGCCAGCCTAATGTATTGGCGGGGGGGCTACGAGCAGTACTTC.

The CDR3 loop reads CASSSGGMNTEAFF. CDR3 sequence (DNA): TGTGCCAGCAGTTCGGGGGGGATGAACACTGAAGCTTTCTTT. The chain is built from TRBV6-6 and TRBJ1-1, with D perhaps matching TRBD1 (5 bases). Germline V gene data show CDR1 as MNHNY and CDR2 as SVGAGI (reference sequence). There are 14 residues in the CDR3. V was pared by 4 bases and J by 0 bases, with 9 bases between.